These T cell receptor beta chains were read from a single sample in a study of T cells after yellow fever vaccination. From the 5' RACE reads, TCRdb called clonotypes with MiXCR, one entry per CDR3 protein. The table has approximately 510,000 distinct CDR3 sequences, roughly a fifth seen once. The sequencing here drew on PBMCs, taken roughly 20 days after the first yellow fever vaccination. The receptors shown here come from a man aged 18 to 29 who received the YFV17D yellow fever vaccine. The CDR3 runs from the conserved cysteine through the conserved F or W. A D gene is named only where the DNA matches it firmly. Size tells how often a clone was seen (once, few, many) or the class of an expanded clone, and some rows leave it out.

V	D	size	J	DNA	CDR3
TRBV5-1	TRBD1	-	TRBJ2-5	TGCGCCAGCAGCACACCGGGACAGGAGGCACCGGGGCCCCAAGAGACCCAGTACTTC	CASSTPGQEAPGPQETQYF
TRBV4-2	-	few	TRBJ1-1	TGTGCCAGTTGGGACGGCACGGGTCCAGCGGAAGCTTTCTTT	CASWDGTGPAEAFF
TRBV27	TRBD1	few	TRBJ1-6	TGTGCCAGCAGTTTAGAGGACAGGAGATCCTATAATTCACCCCTCCACTTT	CASSLEDRRSYNSPLHF
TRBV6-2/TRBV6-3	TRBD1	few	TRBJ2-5	TGTGCCAGCAGTTACGGGGACAGGCCGAGAGGGGAGACCCAGTACTTC	CASSYGDRPRGETQYF
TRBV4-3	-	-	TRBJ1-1	TGCGCCAGCAGCCAAAGTCTACAGCTCAGGTTAAACGAAGCTTTCTTT	CASSQSLQLRLNEAFF
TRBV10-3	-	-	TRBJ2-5	TGTGCCACACATGGGGATAAAGCGGAGACCCAGTACTTC	CATHGDKAETQYF
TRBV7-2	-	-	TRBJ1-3	TGTGCCAGCAGCTTCGACGGCGGACCTGGAAACACCATATATTTT	CASSFDGGPGNTIYF
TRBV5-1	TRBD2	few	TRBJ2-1	TGCGCCAGCAGCTTGGTTTCACTAGCGGGGTTGAATGAGCAGTTCTTC	CASSLVSLAGLNEQFF
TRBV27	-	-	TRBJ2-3	TGTGCCAGCACTTTTAGGGCCTGGGAGTGGGATACGCAGTATTTT	CASTFRAWEWDTQYF
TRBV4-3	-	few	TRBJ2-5	TGCGCCAGCAGCCGCGATCGGCTAGCCGCTGAGACCCAGTACTTC	CASSRDRLAAETQYF
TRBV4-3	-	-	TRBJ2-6	TGCGCCAGCAGCCAACTGAGCGGCTCTGGGGCCAACGTCCTGACTTTC	CASSQLSGSGANVLTF
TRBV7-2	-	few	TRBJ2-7	TGTGCCAGCAGCTTAGAAAGGGACCTGACCTCTAAGCAGTACTTC	CASSLERDLTSKQYF
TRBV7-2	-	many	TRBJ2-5	TGTGCCAGCAGCTTATTGGGGCGAGAGACCCAGTACTTC	CASSLLGRETQYF
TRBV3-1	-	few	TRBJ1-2	TGTGCCAGCAGCCAAGAAGGGAGGGCTCGGGGCTACACCTTC	CASSQEGRARGYTF
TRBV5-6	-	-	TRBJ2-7	TGTGCCAGCAGCAATACAGGGTCCTACGAGCAGTACTTC	CASSNTGSYEQYF
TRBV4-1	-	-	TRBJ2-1	TGCGCCAGCAGCCCAGAGGGCGCGAATGAGCAGTTCTTC	CASSPEGANEQFF
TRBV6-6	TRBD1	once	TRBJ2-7	TGTGCCAGCATGAGGGGGCCCGAGCAGTACTTC	CASMRGPEQYF
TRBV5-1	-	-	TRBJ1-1	TGCGCCAGCAGCCCAAGGTCGCAGGGAACTGAAGCTTTCTTT	CASSPRSQGTEAFF
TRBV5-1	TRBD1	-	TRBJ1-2	TGCGCCAGCAACTTGGGGACAGGGGAAGGGTTTGGCTACACCTTC	CASNLGTGEGFGYTF
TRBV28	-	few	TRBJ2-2	TGTGCCAGCAGTGCCGGGACACCTACGAACACCGGGGAGCTGTTTTTT	CASSAGTPTNTGELFF
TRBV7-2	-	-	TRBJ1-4	TGTGCCAGCAGCCAAGACAGAGAAAAACTGTTTTTT	CASSQDREKLFF
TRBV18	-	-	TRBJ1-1	TGTGCCAGCTCACCAGGGGCAGGGGTTCCGAACACTGAAGCTTTCTTT	CASSPGAGVPNTEAFF
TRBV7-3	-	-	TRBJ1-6	TGTGCCAGCAGCTTAAACTGGCTTTCACCCCTCCACTTT	CASSLNWLSPLHF
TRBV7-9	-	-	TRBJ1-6	TGTGCCAGCGGGCTGATCTATAATAATTCACCCCTCCACTTT	CASGLIYNNSPLHF
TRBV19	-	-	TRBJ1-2	TGTGCCAGTAGCCAAGGGGGGATGAACTATGGCTACACCTTC	CASSQGGMNYGYTF
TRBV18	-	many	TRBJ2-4	TGTGCCAGCTCACCTGGGGAGGACATTCAGTACTTC	CASSPGEDIQYF
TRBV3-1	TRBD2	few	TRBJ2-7	TGTGCCAGCAGCCAAGATGGACTAGCGGGGGACGAGCAGTACTTC	CASSQDGLAGDEQYF
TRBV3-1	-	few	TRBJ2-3	TGTGCCAGCAGCCAAGTTCTAGGTCGAAGGTATTTT	CASSQVLGRRYF
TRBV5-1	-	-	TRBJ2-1	TGCGCCAGCAGCTTGGAACTAGCTCGCAATGAGCAGTTCTTC	CASSLELARNEQFF
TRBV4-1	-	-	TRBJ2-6	TGCGCCAGCAGCCAATACGGCTCTACCAACTCTGGGGCCAACGTCCTGACTTTC	CASSQYGSTNSGANVLTF
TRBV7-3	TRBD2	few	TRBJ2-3	TGTGCCAGCAGCTTAACGGGTACTAGCGGGGGGGCCCGCGCCGATACGCAGTATTTT	CASSLTGTSGGARADTQYF
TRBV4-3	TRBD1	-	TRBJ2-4	TGCGCCAGCAGCCCCCGGGGGATGGGACAGGGGGCACGGGACATTCAGTACTTC	CASSPRGMGQGARDIQYF
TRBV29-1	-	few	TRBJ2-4	TGCAGCGCCTATGGGGGGGCCAGAAACATTCAGTACTTC	CSAYGGARNIQYF
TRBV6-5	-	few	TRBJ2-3	TGTGCCAGCAGTTACAACGGGCCCACAGATACGCAGTATTTT	CASSYNGPTDTQYF
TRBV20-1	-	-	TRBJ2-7	TGCAGTGCTATTAGACCGGGGATTAACTACGAGCAGTACTTC	CSAIRPGINYEQYF
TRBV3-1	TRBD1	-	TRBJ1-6	TGTGCCAGCAGCCAGACCGGGACAGGGGGAGCACCCCTCCACTTT	CASSQTGTGGAPLHF
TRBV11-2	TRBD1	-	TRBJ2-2	TGTGCCAGCAGCTTAGTGGGACAGGGGACCGGGGAGCTGTTTTTT	CASSLVGQGTGELFF
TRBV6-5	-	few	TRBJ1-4	TGTGCCAGCAGTTACTCAGGAAGCGGGGAAAAACTGTTTTTT	CASSYSGSGEKLFF
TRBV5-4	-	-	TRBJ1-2	TGTGCCAGCAGATATCCGGCAGATGCCTACACCTTC	CASRYPADAYTF
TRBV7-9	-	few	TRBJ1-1	TGTGCCAGCAGCCACGAGCCGTCTGAAGCTTTCTTT	CASSHEPSEAFF
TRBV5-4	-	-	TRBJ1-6	TGTGCCAGCAGCAGAGGGGGGAATTCACCCCTCCACTTT	CASSRGGNSPLHF
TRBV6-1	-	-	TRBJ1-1	TGTGCCAGCAGGGGAGCGACAGAGATCACTGAAGCTTTCTTT	CASRGATEITEAFF